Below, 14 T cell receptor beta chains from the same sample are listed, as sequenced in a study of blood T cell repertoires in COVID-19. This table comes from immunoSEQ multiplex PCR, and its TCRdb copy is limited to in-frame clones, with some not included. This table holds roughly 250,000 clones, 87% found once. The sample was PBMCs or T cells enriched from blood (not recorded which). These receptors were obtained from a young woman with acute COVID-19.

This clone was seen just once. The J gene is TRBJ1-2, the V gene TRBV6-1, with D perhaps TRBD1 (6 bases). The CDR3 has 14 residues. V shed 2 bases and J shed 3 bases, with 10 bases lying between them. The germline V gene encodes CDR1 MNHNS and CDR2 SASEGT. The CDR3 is CASSEYGQHYGYTF. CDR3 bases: TGTGCCAGCAGTGAATATGGACAGCACTATGGCTACACCTTC.

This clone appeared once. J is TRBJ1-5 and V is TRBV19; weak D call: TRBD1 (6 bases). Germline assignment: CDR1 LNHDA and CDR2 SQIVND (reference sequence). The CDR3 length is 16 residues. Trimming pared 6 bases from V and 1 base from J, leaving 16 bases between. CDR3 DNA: TGTGCCAGTAGCGACGACGGGACATACAGCAATCAGCCCCAGCATTTT. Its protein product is CASSDDGTYSNQPQHF.

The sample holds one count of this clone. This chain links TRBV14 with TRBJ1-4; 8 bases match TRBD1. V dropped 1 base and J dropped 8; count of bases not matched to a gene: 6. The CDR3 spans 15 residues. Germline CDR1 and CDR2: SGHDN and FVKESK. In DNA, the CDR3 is TGTGCCAGCAGCCAAGCCGGCAGGGGGCCGGAAAAACTGTTTTTT. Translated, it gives CASSQAGRGPEKLFF.

The CDR3 region has the DNA TGTGCCACCAGCAGTCTCAACGGGGACACCGACCAAGAGACCCAGTACTTC. This codes for CATSSLNGDTDQETQYF. This chain connects TRBV15 to TRBJ2-5, with a tentative D call TRBD1 (6 bases). This CDR3 is built from 17 residues. Trimming shortened V by 3 bases and J by 0 bases, and 17 bases separated the two germline ends. From germline, CDR1 is LNHNV and CDR2 YYDKDF (reference sequence).

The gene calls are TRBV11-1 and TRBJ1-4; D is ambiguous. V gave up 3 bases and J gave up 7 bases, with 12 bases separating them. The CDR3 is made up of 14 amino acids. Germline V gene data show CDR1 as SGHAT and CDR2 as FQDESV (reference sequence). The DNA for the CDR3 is TGTGCCAGCAGCTTTAGAAGTCGCGGTGAAAAACTGTTTTTT. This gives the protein CASSFRSRGEKLFF.

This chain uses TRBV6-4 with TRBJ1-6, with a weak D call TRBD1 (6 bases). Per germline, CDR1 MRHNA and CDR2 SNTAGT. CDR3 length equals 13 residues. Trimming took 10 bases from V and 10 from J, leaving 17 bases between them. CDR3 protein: CATPVGARSPLHF. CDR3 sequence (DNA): TGTGCCACTCCAGTGGGGGCACGCTCACCCCTCCACTTT.

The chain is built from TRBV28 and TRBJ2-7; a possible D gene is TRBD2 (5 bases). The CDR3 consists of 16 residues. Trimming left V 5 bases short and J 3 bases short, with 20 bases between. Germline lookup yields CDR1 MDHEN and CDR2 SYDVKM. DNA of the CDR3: TGTGCCAGCAGTCCTCACGGGGTCCGCCTAAACTACGAGCAGTACTTC. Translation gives CASSPHGVRLNYEQYF.

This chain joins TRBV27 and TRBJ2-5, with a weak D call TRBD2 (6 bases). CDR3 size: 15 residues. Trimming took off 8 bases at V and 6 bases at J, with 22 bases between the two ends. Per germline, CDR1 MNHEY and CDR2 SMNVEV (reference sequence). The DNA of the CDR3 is TGTGCCAGCGAAAGCTTAGGGCTCCGGGGGAAGACCCAGTACTTC. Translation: CASESLGLRGKTQYF.

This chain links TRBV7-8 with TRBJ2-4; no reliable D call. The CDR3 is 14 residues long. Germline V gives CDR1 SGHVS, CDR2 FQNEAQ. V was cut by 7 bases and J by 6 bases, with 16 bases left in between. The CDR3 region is CASKTGAQSNIQYF. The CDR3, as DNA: TGTGCCAGCAAGACGGGTGCCCAGTCAAACATTCAGTACTTC. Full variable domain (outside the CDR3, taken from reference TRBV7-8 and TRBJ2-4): GAGVSQSPRYKVAKRGQDVALRCDPISGHVSLFWYQQALGQGPEFLTYFQNEAQLDKSGLPSDRFFAERPEGSVSTLKIQRTQQEDSAVYLCASKTGAQSNIQYFGAGTRLSVL.

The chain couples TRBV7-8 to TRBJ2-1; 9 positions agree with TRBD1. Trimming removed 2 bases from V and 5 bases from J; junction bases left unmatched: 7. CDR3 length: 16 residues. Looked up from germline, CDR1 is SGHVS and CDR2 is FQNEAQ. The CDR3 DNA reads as TGTGCCAGCAGCTTAACAGGACAGGGGCGACACAATGAGCAGTTCTTC. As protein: CASSLTGQGRHNEQFF. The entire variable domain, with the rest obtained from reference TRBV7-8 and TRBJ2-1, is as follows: GAGVSQSPRYKVAKRGQDVALRCDPISGHVSLFWYQQALGQGPEFLTYFQNEAQLDKSGLPSDRFFAERPEGSVSTLKIQRTQQEDSAVYLCASSLTGQGRHNEQFFGPGTRLTVL.

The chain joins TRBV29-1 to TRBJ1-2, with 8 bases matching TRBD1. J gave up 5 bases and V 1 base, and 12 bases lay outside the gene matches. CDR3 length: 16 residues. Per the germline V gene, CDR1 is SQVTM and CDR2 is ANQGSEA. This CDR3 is CSVEGTGPIPTYGYTF. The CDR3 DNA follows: TGCAGCGTTGAAGGGACAGGGCCTATCCCTACTTATGGCTACACCTTC.

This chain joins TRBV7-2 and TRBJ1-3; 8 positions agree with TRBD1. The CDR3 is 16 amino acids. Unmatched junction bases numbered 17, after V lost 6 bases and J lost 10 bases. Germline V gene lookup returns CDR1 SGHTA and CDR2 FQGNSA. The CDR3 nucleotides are TGTGCCAGCAGGCTTCAGGGGGCAGGAGTTGTTGGGACCATATATTTT. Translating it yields CASRLQGAGVVGTIYF. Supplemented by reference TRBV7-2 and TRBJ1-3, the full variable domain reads GAGVSQSPSNKVTEKGKDVELRCDPISGHTALYWYRQSLGQGLEFLIYFQGNSAPDKSGLPSDRFSAERTGGSVSTLTIQRTQQEDSAVYLCASRLQGAGVVGTIYFGEGSWLTVV.

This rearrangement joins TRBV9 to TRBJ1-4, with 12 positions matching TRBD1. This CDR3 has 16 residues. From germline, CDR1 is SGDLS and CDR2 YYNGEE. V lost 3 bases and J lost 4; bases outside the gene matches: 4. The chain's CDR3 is CASSGGQGANNEKLFF. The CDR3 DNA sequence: TGTGCCAGCAGCGGGGGACAGGGGGCGAATAATGAAAAACTGTTTTTT.

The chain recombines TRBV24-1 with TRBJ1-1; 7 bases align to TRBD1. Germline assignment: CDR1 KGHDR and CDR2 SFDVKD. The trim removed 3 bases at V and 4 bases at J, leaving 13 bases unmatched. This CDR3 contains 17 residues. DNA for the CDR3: TGTGCCACCAGTGATGGGGCCCAGGGGGAAGAAAGCACTGAAGCTTTCTTT. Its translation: CATSDGAQGEESTEAFF.